This is a list of T cell receptor beta chains from one sample in a study of beta chain features in type 1 diabetes. Generated by immunoSEQ multiplex PCR, the TCRdb table keeps only in-frame clones and is missing some. The sample holds roughly 300,000 clones, less than 10% seen once. The sample consisted of central memory CD4+ T cells from blood. The receptor source for this set is a woman aged 18-35 years in good health. Each CDR3 is given with its conserved first and last residue. The D gene is left open where the match is weak. Size is stated for part of the rows, as once, few or many counts, or as a class when the clone is expanded.

clone_size,j_call,d_call,v_call,cdr3_nt,cdr3_aa
NA,TRBJ2-1,TRBD2,TRBV7-9,TGTGCCAGCAGGGGCGGGAGTAATGAGCAGTTCTTC,CASRGGSNEQFF
few,TRBJ1-3,TRBD1,TRBV6-4,TGTGCCAGCACCCGGACAGGACCTTCTGGAAACACCATATATTTT,CASTRTGPSGNTIYF
few,TRBJ2-7,TRBD1,TRBV7-8,TGTGCCAGCAGCCAGACGGGACAGGGGGAGTACGAGCAGTACTTC,CASSQTGQGEYEQYF
many,TRBJ2-3,TRBD2,TRBV28,TGTGCCAGCAGTTTCGGGAGGGCAGATACGCAGTATTTT,CASSFGRADTQYF
many,TRBJ2-1,NA,TRBV18,TGTGCCAGCTCACCATCCGGGGTTCTGAAAAATGAGCAGTTCTTC,CASSPSGVLKNEQFF
NA,TRBJ2-7,NA,TRBV5-1,TGCGCCAGCAGCTTGGTTATAGGGGGCTACGAGCAGTACTTC,CASSLVIGGYEQYF
once,TRBJ2-5,TRBD1,TRBV6-5,TGTGCCAGCAGAGGGACAGCCGGGGAGACCCAGTACTTC,CASRGTAGETQYF
many,TRBJ1-2,TRBD1,TRBV28,TGTGCCAGCGTACCTGGACAGGGGAATGACTACACCTTC,CASVPGQGNDYTF
NA,TRBJ1-2,TRBD1,TRBV6-5,TGTGCCAGCAGGCGCTACGTACAGGGGAACTATGGCTACACCTTC,CASRRYVQGNYGYTF
few,TRBJ2-1,TRBD1,TRBV19,TGTGCCAGTAGTAAAGCGGGACAGGGGACGGGCGGAGGTATCTACAATGAGCAGTTCTTC,CASSKAGQGTGGGIYNEQFF
few,TRBJ2-3,NA,TRBV4-2,TGTGCCAGCAGCCAAGATCCGGCGTCCACAGCTAGCACAGATACGCAGTATTTT,CASSQDPASTASTDTQYF
many,TRBJ2-6,NA,TRBV2,TGTGCCAGCACTGGGAGCTCTGGGGCCAACGTCCTGACTTTC,CASTGSSGANVLTF
NA,TRBJ1-2,NA,TRBV18,TGTGCCAGCTCACCACCGTCAAATAGGGAGACGGGCTACACCTTC,CASSPPSNRETGYTF
NA,TRBJ2-5,NA,TRBV4-3,TGCGCCAGCAGCCAACGTTACGGGATAGGGGAGACCCAGTACTTC,CASSQRYGIGETQYF
many,TRBJ2-6,NA,TRBV10-3,TGTGCCACCGCCGGGATGGGGGCCAACGTCCTGACTTTC,CATAGMGANVLTF
NA,TRBJ2-2,TRBD1,TRBV28,TGTGCCAGCAGTTCAGTAGTCGGGACAGGAATCACCGGGGAGCTGTTTTTT,CASSSVVGTGITGELFF
few,TRBJ2-3,TRBD2,TRBV28,TGTGCCAGCAGCGAGACTAGCGATTTTGCAGATACGCAGTATTTT,CASSETSDFADTQYF
few,TRBJ2-1,NA,TRBV15,TGTGCCACCAGCACGAGACTACCCTTGCCGAATGAGCAGTTCTTC,CATSTRLPLPNEQFF
NA,TRBJ2-5,NA,TRBV7-9,TGTGCCAGCAGCTTAGATGAGTCGGCCCAGTACTTC,CASSLDESAQYF
few,TRBJ1-2,TRBD1,TRBV7-2,TGTGCCAGCAGCTTAGGGGCGGACAGGGGCTATGGCTACACCTTC,CASSLGADRGYGYTF
few,TRBJ2-2,NA,TRBV2,TGTGCCAGCATCTCGGGTAGGGTACGGCACACCGGGGAGCTGTTTTTT,CASISGRVRHTGELFF
NA,TRBJ2-6,NA,TRBV7-3,TGTGCCAGCAGCTTAGAACAGCCCGATTACTCTGGGGCCAACGTCCTGACTTTC,CASSLEQPDYSGANVLTF
NA,TRBJ2-3,TRBD2,TRBV5-8,TGTGCCAGCAGCTATGGGACTAGTTTTTCAGATACGCAGTATTTT,CASSYGTSFSDTQYF
few,TRBJ1-4,NA,TRBV7-2,TGTGCCAGCAGCCGACCCGGGGGTGGGGAAAAACTGTTTTTT,CASSRPGGGEKLFF
NA,TRBJ2-7,TRBD2,TRBV10-3,TGTGCCATCAGTGCGGGCGGGGGAAAAGGCTACGAGCAGTACTTC,CAISAGGGKGYEQYF
NA,TRBJ2-2,TRBD2,TRBV19,TGTGCCAGTACTAGCGGGAGGGCCACCGGGGAGCTGTTTTTT,CASTSGRATGELFF
NA,TRBJ2-7,NA,TRBV11-2,TGTGCCAGCAGCCCGGACTTCCTCCTCTCCTACGAGCAGTACTTC,CASSPDFLLSYEQYF
NA,TRBJ2-5,TRBD1,TRBV2,TGTGCCAGCAGTGGTCAGGACAGGGGGTCGCTCCCCCAAGAGACCCAGTACTTC,CASSGQDRGSLPQETQYF
NA,TRBJ1-1,NA,TRBV27,TGTGCCAGCCGCTTCTTTACAGGCGTGAACACTGAAGCTTTCTTT,CASRFFTGVNTEAFF
NA,TRBJ2-7,TRBD1,TRBV6-5,TGTGCCAGCAGCCCGGCGCTGGGACAGGGTCCCGAGCAGTACTTC,CASSPALGQGPEQYF
few,TRBJ1-1,NA,TRBV6-5,TGTGCCAGCAGCCTCACGATTAAAACTAAAGCTTTCTTT,CASSLTIKTKAFF